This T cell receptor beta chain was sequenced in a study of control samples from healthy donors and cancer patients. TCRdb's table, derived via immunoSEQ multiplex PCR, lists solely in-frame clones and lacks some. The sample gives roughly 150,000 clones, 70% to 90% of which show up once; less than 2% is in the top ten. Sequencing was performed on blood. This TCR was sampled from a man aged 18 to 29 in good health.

The CDR3 is CASSLEWGKKDYGYTF. The CDR3 DNA reads as TGTGCCAGCAGCTTGGAGTGGGGTAAGAAAGACTATGGCTACACCTTC. This chain joins TRBV5-4 and TRBJ1-2; D not resolved. Trimming took 0 bases from V and 3 from J, leaving 15 bases between them. The CDR3 length is 16 residues. CDR1 is SGHNT and CDR2 is YYREEE in the germline V gene (reference sequence).